The 7 T cell receptor beta chains below come from one sample, sequenced in a study of CD8+CD57+ T cells in acquired aplastic anemia. Sequencing involved patients with CD8+CD57+ cell expansion previously shown by flow cytometry. The TCR beta profiling, which covered VDJ combination and CDR3 sequence, was carried out using genomic DNA as the template. TCRdb reanalysed the reads using MiXCR and keeps one entry per CDR3 protein. The repertoire includes some 200,000 distinct CDR3 sequences, around three fifths of them detected once, and roughly 53% sits in the top ten. Material: sorted CD4+, CD8+, or CD8+CD57+ T cells (not recorded which) from PBMCs. The source is a human donor with aplastic anemia.

This clonotype was seen many times. The gene calls are TRBV6-1 and TRBJ2-3; D gene uncertain. The germline CDR1 and CDR2 sequences are MNHNS and SASEGT. V dropped 1 base and J dropped 6 bases, with 8 bases sitting between them. The CDR3 consists of 13 residues. The CDR3 nucleotides are TGTGCCAGCAGTGAAGGTACAGAGGATACGCAGTATTTT. This codes for CASSEGTEDTQYF.

The chain recombines TRBV10-1 with TRBJ2-5; D is perhaps TRBD1 (6 bases). The CDR3 runs to 15 residues. Trimming removed 0 bases from V and 5 bases from J, with 13 bases in between. Germline CDR1 WNHNN, CDR2 SYGVQD (reference sequence). The CDR3 nucleotides read TGCGCCAGCAGTGAGTCGGGGGCCGGCAAGGAGACCCAGTACTTC. It yields the protein CASSESGAGKETQYF.

This clonotype was observed a handful of times. CDR3 nucleotides: TGTGCCAGCAGTTCAGGAAGACAAAGCTATGGCTACACCTTC. Its protein is CASSSGRQSYGYTF. This chain joins TRBV27 and TRBJ1-2; D not certain. The germline gives CDR1 MNHEY, CDR2 SMNVEV (reference sequence). This CDR3 has 14 amino acids. V lost 4 bases and J lost 4, with 13 bases in between.

This clonotype was detected only a few times. The CDR3 region has the DNA TGCGCCAGCACTTTCGGAGCCGCGTCGGGGGGTACGCAGTATTTT. The encoded protein is CASTFGAASGGTQYF. The chain combines TRBV10-2 with TRBJ2-3, with 7 bases matching TRBD2. The CDR3 consists of 15 residues. Germline loops: CDR1 WSHSY, CDR2 SAAADI. Trimming removed 7 bases from V and 8 bases from J; junction bases left unmatched: 15.

For this clonotype: Its ends do not fully match the called genes, so a read error is possible. The rearrangement uses TRBV20-1 and TRBJ2-7; the D gene is possibly TRBD2 (6 bases). Germline assignment: CDR1 DFQATT and CDR2 SNEGSKA (reference sequence). The length of the CDR3 is 11 residues. The CDR3 sequence is CSARDQGLAVF. The CDR3 region has the DNA TGCAGTGCTAGAGATCAGGGTTTAGCGGTCTTC.

The chain uses TRBV29-1 and TRBJ2-3; 14 nucleotides align to TRBD2. The CDR3 spans 14 residues. The germline V gene encodes CDR1 SQVTM and CDR2 ANQGSEA. CDR3 DNA: TGCAACGCCCGACTAGCGGGAGGGACAGATACGCAGTATTTT. This sequence encodes CNARLAGGTDTQYF.

V and J are TRBV10-3 and TRBJ2-1; D might be TRBD2 (7 bases). CDR1 is ENHRY, CDR2 SYGVKD, per germline. V lost 4 bases, J lost 1 base, and 17 bases lay in between. The CDR3 length is 17 residues. The CDR3 loop reads CAISARGGGGSYNEQFF. The CDR3 nucleotides read TGTGCCATCAGTGCCCGTGGGGGCGGGGGTTCCTACAATGAGCAGTTCTTC.